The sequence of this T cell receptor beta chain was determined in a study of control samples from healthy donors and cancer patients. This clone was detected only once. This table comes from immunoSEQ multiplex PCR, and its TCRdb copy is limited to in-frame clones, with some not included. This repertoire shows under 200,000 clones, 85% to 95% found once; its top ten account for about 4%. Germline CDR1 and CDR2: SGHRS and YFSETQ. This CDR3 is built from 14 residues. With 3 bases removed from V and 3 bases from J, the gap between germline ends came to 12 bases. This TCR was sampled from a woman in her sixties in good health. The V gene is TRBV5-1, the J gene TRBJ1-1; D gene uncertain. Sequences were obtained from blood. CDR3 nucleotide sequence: TGCGCCAGCAGCTGGAACGACGGGTACACTGAAGCTTTCTTT. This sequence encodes CASSWNDGYTEAFF.